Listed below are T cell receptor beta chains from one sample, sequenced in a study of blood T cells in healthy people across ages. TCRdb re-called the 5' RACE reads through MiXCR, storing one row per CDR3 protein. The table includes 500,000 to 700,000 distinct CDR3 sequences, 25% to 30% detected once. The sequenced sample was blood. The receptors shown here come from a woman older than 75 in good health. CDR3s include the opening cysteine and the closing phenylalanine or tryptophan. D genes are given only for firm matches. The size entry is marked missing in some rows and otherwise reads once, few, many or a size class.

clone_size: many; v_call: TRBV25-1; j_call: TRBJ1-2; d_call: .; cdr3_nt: TGTGCCAGCAGTGAATCTACAGGAAGACACACCTTC; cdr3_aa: CASSESTGRHTF
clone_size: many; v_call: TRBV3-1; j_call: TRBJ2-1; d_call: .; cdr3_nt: TGTGCCAGCAGCCAAGTGGACGAACGGAATGAGCAGTTCTTC; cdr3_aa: CASSQVDERNEQFF
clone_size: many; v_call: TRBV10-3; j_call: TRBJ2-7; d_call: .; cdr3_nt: TGTGCCATCAGTGATGCCCAGGGATCCTACGAGCAGTACTTC; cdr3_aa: CAISDAQGSYEQYF
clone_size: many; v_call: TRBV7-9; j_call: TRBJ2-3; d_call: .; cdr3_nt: TGTGCCAGCAGCTTACTTCGCGCAGATACGCAGTATTTT; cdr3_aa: CASSLLRADTQYF
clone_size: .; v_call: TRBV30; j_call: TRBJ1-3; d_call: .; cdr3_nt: TGTGCCTGGAAACGCTCTGGAAACACCATATATTTT; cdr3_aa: CAWKRSGNTIYF
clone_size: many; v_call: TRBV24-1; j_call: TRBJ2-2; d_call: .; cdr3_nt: TGTGCCACCAGTTTTTCGAGAACCGGGGAGCTGTTTTTT; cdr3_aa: CATSFSRTGELFF
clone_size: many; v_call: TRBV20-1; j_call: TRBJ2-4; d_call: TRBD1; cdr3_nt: TGCAGTGTTAGTCCCGGGACAGGGGAAAACATTCAGTACTTC; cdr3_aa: CSVSPGTGENIQYF
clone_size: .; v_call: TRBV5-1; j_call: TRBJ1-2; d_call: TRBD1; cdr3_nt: TGCGCCAGCAGCATGGGACAGGGTGGCCCTGGCTACACCTTC; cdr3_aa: CASSMGQGGPGYTF
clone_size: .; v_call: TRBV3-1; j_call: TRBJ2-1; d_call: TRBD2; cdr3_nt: TGTGCCAGCAGCCAAGATCCAGCGGGGGGGATGGTCTTC; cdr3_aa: CASSQDPAGGMVF
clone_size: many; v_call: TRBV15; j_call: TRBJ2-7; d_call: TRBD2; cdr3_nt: TGTGCCACCAGCCGCCGACTAGCGGGGTCGTCCTACGAGCAGTACTTC; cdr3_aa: CATSRRLAGSSYEQYF
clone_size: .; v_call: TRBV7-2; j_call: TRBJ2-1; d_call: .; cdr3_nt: TGTGCCAGCAGCTTAGCGGGCCAGCACAATGAGCAGTTCTTC; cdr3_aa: CASSLAGQHNEQFF
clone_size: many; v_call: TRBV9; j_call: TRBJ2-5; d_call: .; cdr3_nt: TGTGCCAGCAGCAAAAAGGCAGGGAATGCGGAGCAGTACTTC; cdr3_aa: CASSKKAGNAEQYF
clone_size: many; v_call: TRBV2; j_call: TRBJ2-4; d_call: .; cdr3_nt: TGTGCCAGCAGTGATCCTGGACAGATAGCCAAAAACATTCAGTACTTC; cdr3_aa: CASSDPGQIAKNIQYF
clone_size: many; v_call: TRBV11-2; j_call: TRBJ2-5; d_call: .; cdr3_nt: TGTGCCAGCAGCTTAGAGGGGGGACACCAAGAGACCCAGTACTTC; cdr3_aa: CASSLEGGHQETQYF
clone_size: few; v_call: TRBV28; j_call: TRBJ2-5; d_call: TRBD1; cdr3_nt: TGTGCCAGCAGTAGACGGGACAGGGTGGAGACCCAGTACTTC; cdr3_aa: CASSRRDRVETQYF
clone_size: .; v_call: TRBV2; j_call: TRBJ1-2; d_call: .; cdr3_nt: TGTGCCAGCAGTACACGGAGAGCTAGCTATGGCTACACCTTC; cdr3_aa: CASSTRRASYGYTF
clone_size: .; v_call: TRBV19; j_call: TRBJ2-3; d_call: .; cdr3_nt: TGTGCCAGTACCCAACGCGGGGAAGTCAATACGCAGTATTTT; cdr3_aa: CASTQRGEVNTQYF
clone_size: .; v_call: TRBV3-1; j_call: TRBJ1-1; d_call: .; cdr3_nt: TGTGCCAGCAGCCAATTCGGGGGCCGCACTGAAGCTTTCTTT; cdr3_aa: CASSQFGGRTEAFF
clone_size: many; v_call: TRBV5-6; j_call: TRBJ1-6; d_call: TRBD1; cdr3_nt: TGTGCCAGCAGCGACCCGACAGGGTATAATTCACCCCTCCACTTT; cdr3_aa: CASSDPTGYNSPLHF
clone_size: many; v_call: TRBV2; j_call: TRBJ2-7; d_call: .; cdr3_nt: TGTGCCAGCAGTGAGACCCGGAACGAGCAGTACTTC; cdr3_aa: CASSETRNEQYF
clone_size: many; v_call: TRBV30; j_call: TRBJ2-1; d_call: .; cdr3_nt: TGTGCCTGGAATAGAGGGACGAATGAGCAGTTCTTC; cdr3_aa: CAWNRGTNEQFF
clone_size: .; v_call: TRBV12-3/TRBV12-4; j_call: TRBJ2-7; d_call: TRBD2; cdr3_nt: TGTGCCAGCAGTTTTAGTGGGACTAGCATCTACGAGCAGTACTTC; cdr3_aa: CASSFSGTSIYEQYF
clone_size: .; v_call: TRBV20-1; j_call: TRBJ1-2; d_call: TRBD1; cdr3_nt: TGCAGTGCTTACGGACAGGGGGATGGCTACACCTTC; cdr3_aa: CSAYGQGDGYTF
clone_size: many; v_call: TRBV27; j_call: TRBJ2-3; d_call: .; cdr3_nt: TGTGCCAGCAGTACCCCGGGGGGCCCCACAGATACGCAGTATTTT; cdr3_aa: CASSTPGGPTDTQYF
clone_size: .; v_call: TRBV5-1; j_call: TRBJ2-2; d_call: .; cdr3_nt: TGCGCCAGCAGCAAACCATCGAACACCGGGGAGCTGTTTTTT; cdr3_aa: CASSKPSNTGELFF
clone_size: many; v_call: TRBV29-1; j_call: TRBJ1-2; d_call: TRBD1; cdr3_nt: TGCAGCGTAGGGACAGGGGAGGACTATGGCTACACCTTC; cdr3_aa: CSVGTGEDYGYTF
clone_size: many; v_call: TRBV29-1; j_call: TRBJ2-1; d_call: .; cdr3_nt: TGCAGCGGGAGGGGTTCTAGCTCCTACAATGAGCAGTTCTTC; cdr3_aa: CSGRGSSSYNEQFF
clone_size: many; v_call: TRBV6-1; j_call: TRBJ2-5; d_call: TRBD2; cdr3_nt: TGTGCCAGCAGCAATCCTAGCGGCACCCGTTTAACGGAGACCCAGTACTTC; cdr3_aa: CASSNPSGTRLTETQYF
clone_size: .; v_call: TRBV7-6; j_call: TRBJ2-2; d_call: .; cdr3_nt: TGTGCCAGCAGCTTAGGTGTTAGTGGAGGCACCGGGGAGCTGTTTTTT; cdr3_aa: CASSLGVSGGTGELFF
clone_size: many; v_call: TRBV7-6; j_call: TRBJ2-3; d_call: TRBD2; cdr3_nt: TGTGCCAGCAGCATGCGGGGGTACAGCACAGATACGCAGTATTTT; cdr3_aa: CASSMRGYSTDTQYF
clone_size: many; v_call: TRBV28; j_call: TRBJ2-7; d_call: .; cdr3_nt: TGTGCCAGCACCGTGCAGTTTCGGGTCTACGAGCAGTACTTC; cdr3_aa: CASTVQFRVYEQYF